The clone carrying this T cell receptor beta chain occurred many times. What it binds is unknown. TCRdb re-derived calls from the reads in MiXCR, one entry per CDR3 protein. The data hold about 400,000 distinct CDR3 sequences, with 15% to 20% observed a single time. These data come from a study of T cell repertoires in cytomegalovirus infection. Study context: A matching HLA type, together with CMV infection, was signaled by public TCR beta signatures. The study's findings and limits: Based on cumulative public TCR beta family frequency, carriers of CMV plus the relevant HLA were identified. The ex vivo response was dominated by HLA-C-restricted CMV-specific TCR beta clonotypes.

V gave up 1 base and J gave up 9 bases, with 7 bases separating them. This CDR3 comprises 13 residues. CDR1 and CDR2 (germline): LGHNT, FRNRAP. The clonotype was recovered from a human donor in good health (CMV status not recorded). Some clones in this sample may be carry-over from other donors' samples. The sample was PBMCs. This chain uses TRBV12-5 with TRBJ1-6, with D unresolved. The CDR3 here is CASGLEVGSPLHF. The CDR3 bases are TGTGCTAGTGGTTTGGAGGTTGGTTCACCCCTCCACTTT.